The rows below give T cell receptor beta chains drawn from one sample of a study of blood T cell repertoires in COVID-19. The assay was immunoSEQ multiplex PCR, and TCRdb's table has in-frame clones only and misses some. This sample carries tens of thousands of clones, approximately 80% of them seen once, and the ten largest clones take roughly 5%. The sequenced sample was peripheral blood. The receptors shown here come from a man over 45 with active COVID-19. Both conserved end residues are part of each CDR3. Each record gives: D gene, V gene, clone size, J gene, CDR3 DNA, CDR3 protein. D genes are given only for firm matches. For some rows the clone size is stated as once, few or many, or as a class when expanded; others skip it.

D: NA; V: TRBV12-2; size: NA; J: TRBJ2-7; DNA: TGTGCAAGTCGCCCCTACCGCCTCGGGGGATCCAACGAGCAGTACTTC; CDR3: CASRPYRLGGSNEQYF
D: NA; V: TRBV5-6; size: NA; J: TRBJ1-4; DNA: TGTGCCAGCAGCGTCCCCGGGACAACTGAAAAACTGTTTTTT; CDR3: CASSVPGTTEKLFF
D: NA; V: TRBV6-4; size: NA; J: TRBJ1-2; DNA: TGTGCCAGCAGTGACGCCCGGGGTAACAATGGCTACACCTTC; CDR3: CASSDARGNNGYTF
D: NA; V: TRBV6-2/TRBV6-3; size: NA; J: TRBJ2-1; DNA: TGTGCCAGCAGTTACTCGATTCGCGGCTATGAGTGGAGAACCTACAATGAGCAGTTCTTC; CDR3: CASSYSIRGYEWRTYNEQFF
D: TRBD1; V: TRBV6-5; size: NA; J: TRBJ1-2; DNA: TGTGCCAGCAGTTGGGGGACAGGGAATCACTATGGCTACACCTTC; CDR3: CASSWGTGNHYGYTF
D: NA; V: TRBV5-6; size: once; J: TRBJ2-3; DNA: TGTGCCAGCAGCTTGGATCTCTCCACAGATACGCAGTATTTT; CDR3: CASSLDLSTDTQYF
D: TRBD1; V: TRBV2; size: NA; J: TRBJ1-5; DNA: TGTGCCAGCAGTGTTTTAACAGGGGCTCAGCCCCAGCATTTT; CDR3: CASSVLTGAQPQHF
D: NA; V: TRBV7-9; size: NA; J: TRBJ2-7; DNA: TGTGCCAGCAGCCCCGAGCGCTACGAGCAGTACTTC; CDR3: CASSPERYEQYF
D: NA; V: TRBV6-2/TRBV6-3; size: NA; J: TRBJ2-7; DNA: TGTGCCAGCAGTTACCGGACAGCCTACGAGCAGTACTTC; CDR3: CASSYRTAYEQYF
D: NA; V: TRBV2; size: NA; J: TRBJ2-2; DNA: TGTGCCAGCAGTGAAGGGGGAACAGGGAGAACCGGGGAGCTGTTTTTT; CDR3: CASSEGGTGRTGELFF
D: NA; V: TRBV20-1; size: NA; J: TRBJ1-5; DNA: TGCAGTGCTAGTATGGGCAGGGGATTCCGTCAGCCCCAGCATTTT; CDR3: CSASMGRGFRQPQHF
D: NA; V: TRBV3-1/TRBV3-2; size: NA; J: TRBJ1-4; DNA: TGTGCCAGCAGCCCACGAGGAGGCAGACCCTTTGAAAAACTGTTTTTT; CDR3: CASSPRGGRPFEKLFF
D: NA; V: TRBV7-8; size: NA; J: TRBJ2-7; DNA: TGTGCCAGCAGCTTAAAAGGGGGTACCGGGACCTCCTACGAGCAGTACTTC; CDR3: CASSLKGGTGTSYEQYF
D: NA; V: TRBV4-2; size: few; J: TRBJ2-6; DNA: TGTGCCAGCAGCCAAGAGCACACAGGCTCTGGGGCCAACGTCCTGACTTTC; CDR3: CASSQEHTGSGANVLTF
D: NA; V: TRBV4-3; size: NA; J: TRBJ1-1; DNA: TGCGCCAGCAGCCAAGACCCCTTCGGAGGGCACACTGAAGCTTTCTTT; CDR3: CASSQDPFGGHTEAFF
D: TRBD1; V: TRBV6-1; size: once; J: TRBJ2-2; DNA: TGTGCCAGCAGTGACAGGGGGCGAGACAACACCGGGGAGCTGTTTTTT; CDR3: CASSDRGRDNTGELFF
D: TRBD2; V: TRBV7-7; size: NA; J: TRBJ2-1; DNA: TGTGCCAGCAGCCTTCGACTAGCGGGAGACAATGAGCAGTTCTTC; CDR3: CASSLRLAGDNEQFF
D: TRBD1; V: TRBV27; size: NA; J: TRBJ2-1; DNA: TGTGCCAGCAGGCCGCAGGGGGCGGGGAATGAGCAGTTCTTC; CDR3: CASRPQGAGNEQFF
D: TRBD1; V: TRBV7-7; size: NA; J: TRBJ2-2; DNA: TGTGCTAGCAGCTTACGACAGGGCGGAGGCGGGGAGCTGTTTTTT; CDR3: CASSLRQGGGGELFF
D: NA; V: TRBV12-3/TRBV12-4; size: NA; J: TRBJ2-1; DNA: TGTGCCAGCAGTTTACAGGCGGGCGAGCAGTTCTTC; CDR3: CASSLQAGEQFF
D: TRBD2; V: TRBV5-6; size: NA; J: TRBJ2-7; DNA: TGTGCCAGCATCATAGCGGGGGGGCTAAACGAGCAGTACTTC; CDR3: CASIIAGGLNEQYF
D: NA; V: TRBV3-1/TRBV3-2; size: NA; J: TRBJ2-5; DNA: TGTGCCAGCAGCCAAACAGGCCAAGAGACCCAGTACTTC; CDR3: CASSQTGQETQYF
D: NA; V: TRBV5-3; size: NA; J: TRBJ2-3; DNA: TGTGCCAGAAGCCGAATCCGGGACATGGCAGATACGCAGTATTTT; CDR3: CARSRIRDMADTQYF
D: NA; V: TRBV19; size: NA; J: TRBJ2-7; DNA: TGTGCCAGTAGTATCGCAGCCTACGAGCAGTACTTC; CDR3: CASSIAAYEQYF
D: NA; V: TRBV12-3/TRBV12-4; size: NA; J: TRBJ2-1; DNA: TGTGCCAGCAGTCCAGGGCAGATCAATGAGCAGTTCTTC; CDR3: CASSPGQINEQFF
D: NA; V: TRBV7-9; size: NA; J: TRBJ2-2; DNA: TGTGCCAGCAGTTCTCTCAGGGCCACCGGGGAGCTGTTTTTT; CDR3: CASSSLRATGELFF
D: NA; V: TRBV30; size: NA; J: TRBJ1-1; DNA: TGTGCCTGGAGTCGGGGAGCGACTGAAGCTTTCTTT; CDR3: CAWSRGATEAFF
D: NA; V: TRBV10-3; size: once; J: TRBJ1-5; DNA: TGTGCCATCAGTGTGGAGGGACATCAGCCCCAGCATTTT; CDR3: CAISVEGHQPQHF
D: NA; V: TRBV6-5; size: NA; J: TRBJ2-6; DNA: TGTGCCAGCAGCCCGGGTGGGGCCAACGTCCTGACTTTC; CDR3: CASSPGGANVLTF
D: NA; V: TRBV28; size: NA; J: TRBJ1-1; DNA: TGTGCCAGCAGTTTATACAGGGCTCTGAACACTGAAGCTTTCTTT; CDR3: CASSLYRALNTEAFF
D: NA; V: TRBV19; size: NA; J: TRBJ2-7; DNA: TGTGCCAGTAGTCGGGACAACTACGAGCAGTACTTC; CDR3: CASSRDNYEQYF
D: TRBD1; V: TRBV5-1; size: NA; J: TRBJ2-2; DNA: TGCGCCAGCAGCGGCCGGGACAGGGTGTCCGGGGAGCTGTTTTTT; CDR3: CASSGRDRVSGELFF
D: TRBD2; V: TRBV5-1; size: once; J: TRBJ2-5; DNA: TGCGCCAGCAGCTCCGGTGTCGCGGGAGGGAAGACCCAGTACTTC; CDR3: CASSSGVAGGKTQYF
D: TRBD2; V: TRBV5-1; size: NA; J: TRBJ2-3; DNA: TGCGCCAGCAGCTTGGCCCTAGCGGGGGTGGCAGATACGCAGTATTTT; CDR3: CASSLALAGVADTQYF
D: NA; V: TRBV5-1; size: NA; J: TRBJ2-3; DNA: TGCGCCAGCAGCCGGCTAGCCGGCACAGATACGCAGTATTTT; CDR3: CASSRLAGTDTQYF
D: NA; V: TRBV3-1/TRBV3-2; size: NA; J: TRBJ2-3; DNA: TGTGCCAGCAGCCAAGGTCGGAGTATGGGCACAGATACGCAGTATTTT; CDR3: CASSQGRSMGTDTQYF
D: NA; V: TRBV12-3/TRBV12-4; size: NA; J: TRBJ2-7; DNA: TGTGCCAGCAGTGGCTTCGGGTTTCGGTACTTC; CDR3: CASSGFGFRYF
D: TRBD1; V: TRBV27; size: NA; J: TRBJ1-5; DNA: TGTGCCAGCAGTTTAAGCCAGGGGGCGAATCAGCCCCAGCATTTT; CDR3: CASSLSQGANQPQHF
D: NA; V: TRBV3-1/TRBV3-2; size: NA; J: TRBJ1-2; DNA: TGTGCCAGCAGCCAAGATTTGAGAGGCTACACCTTC; CDR3: CASSQDLRGYTF
D: TRBD2; V: TRBV30; size: NA; J: TRBJ2-3; DNA: TGTGCCTGGAGCTGGCGGGAGCGGACAGATACGCAGTATTTT; CDR3: CAWSWRERTDTQYF
D: TRBD1; V: TRBV5-4; size: NA; J: TRBJ2-7; DNA: TGTGCCAGCACCAAAAGCCCGGGACAGGCCCGGGGCGAGCAGTACTTC; CDR3: CASTKSPGQARGEQYF
D: TRBD1; V: TRBV27; size: NA; J: TRBJ1-5; DNA: TGTGCCAGCAGTCCAGGACAGGGGAACAATCAGCCCCAGCATTTT; CDR3: CASSPGQGNNQPQHF
D: NA; V: TRBV3-1/TRBV3-2; size: NA; J: TRBJ2-2; DNA: TGTGCCAGCAGCCAAGGTCCCGCAGGTATTACCGGGGAGCTGTTTTTT; CDR3: CASSQGPAGITGELFF
D: TRBD1; V: TRBV19; size: NA; J: TRBJ2-5; DNA: TGTGCCAGTAACTCGAACAGGGGCCGAGAGACCCAGTACTTC; CDR3: CASNSNRGRETQYF
D: TRBD1; V: TRBV11-1; size: NA; J: TRBJ2-7; DNA: TGTGCCAGCAGCTTAGGACAGGGACCTGAGTACGAGCAGTACTTC; CDR3: CASSLGQGPEYEQYF
D: NA; V: TRBV29-1; size: NA; J: TRBJ1-6; DNA: TGCAGCGCGGGGGAGGGTAATTCACCCCTCCACTTT; CDR3: CSAGEGNSPLHF